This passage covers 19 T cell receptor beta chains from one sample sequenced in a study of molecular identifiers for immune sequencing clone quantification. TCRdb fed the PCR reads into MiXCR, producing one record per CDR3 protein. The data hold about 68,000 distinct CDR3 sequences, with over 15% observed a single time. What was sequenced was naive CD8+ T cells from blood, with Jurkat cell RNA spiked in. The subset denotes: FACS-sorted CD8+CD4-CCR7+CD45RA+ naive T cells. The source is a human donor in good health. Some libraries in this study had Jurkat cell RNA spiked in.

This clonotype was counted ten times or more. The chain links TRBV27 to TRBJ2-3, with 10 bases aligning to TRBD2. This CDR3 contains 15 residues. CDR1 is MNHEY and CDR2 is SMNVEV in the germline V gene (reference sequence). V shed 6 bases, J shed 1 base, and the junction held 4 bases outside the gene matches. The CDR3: CASRATSGGTDTQYF. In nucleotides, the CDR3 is TGTGCCAGCAGGGCCACTAGCGGGGGCACAGATACGCAGTATTTT.

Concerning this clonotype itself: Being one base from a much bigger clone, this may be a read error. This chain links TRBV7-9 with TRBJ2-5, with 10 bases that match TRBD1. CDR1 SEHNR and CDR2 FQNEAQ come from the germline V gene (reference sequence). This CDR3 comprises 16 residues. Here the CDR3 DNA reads TGTGCCAACAGCCAAAACACCGGGACAGGGGAAGAGACCCAGTACTTC. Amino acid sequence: CANSQNTGTGEETQYF.

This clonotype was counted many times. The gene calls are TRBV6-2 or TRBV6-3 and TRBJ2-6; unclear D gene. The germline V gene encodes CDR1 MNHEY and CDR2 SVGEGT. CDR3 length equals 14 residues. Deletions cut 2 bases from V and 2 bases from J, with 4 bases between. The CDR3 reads CASSYTTGANVLTF. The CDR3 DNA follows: TGTGCCAGCAGTTACACGACTGGGGCCAACGTCCTGACTTTC.

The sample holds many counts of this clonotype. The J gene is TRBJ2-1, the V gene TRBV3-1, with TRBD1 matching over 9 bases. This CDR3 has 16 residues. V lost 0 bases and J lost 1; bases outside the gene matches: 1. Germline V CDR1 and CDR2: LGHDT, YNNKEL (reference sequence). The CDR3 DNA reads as TGTGCCAGCAGCCAAGACGACAGGGGGTCCTACAATGAGCAGTTCTTC. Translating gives CASSQDDRGSYNEQFF.

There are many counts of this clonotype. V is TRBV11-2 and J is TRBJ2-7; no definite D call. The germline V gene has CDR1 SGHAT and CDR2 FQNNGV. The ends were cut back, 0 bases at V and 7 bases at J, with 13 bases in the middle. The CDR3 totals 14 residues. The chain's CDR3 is CASSLEVHNEEQYF. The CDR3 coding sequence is TGTGCCAGCAGCTTAGAAGTACACAATGAAGAGCAGTACTTC.

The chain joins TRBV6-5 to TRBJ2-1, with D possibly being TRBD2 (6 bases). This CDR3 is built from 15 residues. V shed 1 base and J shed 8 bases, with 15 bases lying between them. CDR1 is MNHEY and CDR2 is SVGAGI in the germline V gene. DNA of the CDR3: TGTGCCAGCAGTTACTGGGGGAGGCCTGGGGATGAGCAGTTCTTC. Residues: CASSYWGRPGDEQFF.

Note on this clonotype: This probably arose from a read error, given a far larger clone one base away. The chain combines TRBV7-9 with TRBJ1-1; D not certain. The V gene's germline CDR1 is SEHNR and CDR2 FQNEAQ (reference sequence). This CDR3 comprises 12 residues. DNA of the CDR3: TGTGCCGGCAGCTTAGGAAACACTGAAGCTTTCTTT. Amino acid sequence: CAGSLGNTEAFF. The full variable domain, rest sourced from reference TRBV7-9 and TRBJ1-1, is DTGVSQNPRHKITKRGQNVTFRCDPISEHNRLYWYRQTLGQGPEFLTYFQNEAQLEKSRLLSDRFSAERPKGSFSTLEIQRTEQGDSAMYLCAGSLGNTEAFFGQGTRLTVV.

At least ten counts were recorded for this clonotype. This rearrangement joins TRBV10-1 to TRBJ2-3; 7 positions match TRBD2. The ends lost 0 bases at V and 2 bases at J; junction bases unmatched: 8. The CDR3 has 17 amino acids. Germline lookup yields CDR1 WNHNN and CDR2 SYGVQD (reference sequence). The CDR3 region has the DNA TGCGCCAGCAGTGAGTCGGTACCGGGAGGAATCACAGATACGCAGTATTTT. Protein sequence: CASSESVPGGITDTQYF.

The CDR3 region has the DNA TGCGCCAGCAGCCCCGAAGTTTCCGGGACAGGGGCCTCCTCCTACGAGCAGTACTTC. Translated, it gives CASSPEVSGTGASSYEQYF. This chain connects TRBV5-1 to TRBJ2-7; 10 nucleotides agree with TRBD1. The CDR3 is 19 residues long. The junction had 16 bases not matched to a gene; V was cut back by 4 bases and J by 0 bases. In germline, CDR1 is SGHRS, CDR2 YFSETQ.

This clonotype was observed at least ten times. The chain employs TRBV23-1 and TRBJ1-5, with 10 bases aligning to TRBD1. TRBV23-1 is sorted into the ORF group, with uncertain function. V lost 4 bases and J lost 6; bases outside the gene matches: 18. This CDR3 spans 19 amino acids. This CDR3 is CASSLPCRIDRGLFQPQHF. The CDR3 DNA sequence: TGCGCCAGCAGTCTACCCTGTAGGATAGACAGGGGGCTTTTTCAGCCCCAGCATTTT.

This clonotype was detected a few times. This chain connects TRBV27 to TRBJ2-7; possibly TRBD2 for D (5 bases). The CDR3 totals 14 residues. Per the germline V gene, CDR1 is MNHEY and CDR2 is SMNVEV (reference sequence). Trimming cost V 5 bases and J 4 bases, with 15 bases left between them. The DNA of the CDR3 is TGTGCCAGCAGTCTGCAGGACTGGGGTTACGAGCAGTACTTC. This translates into CASSLQDWGYEQYF.

The DNA of the CDR3 is TGTGCCAGCAGTTACCCTAGCGGGATTGGCGGGGAGCTGTTTTTT. Amino acid sequence: CASSYPSGIGGELFF. V is TRBV12-3 or TRBV12-4 and J is TRBJ2-2; TRBD2 aligns across 9 bases. The J segment lost 7 bases and the V segment lost 4 bases, leaving 7 bases of the junction unmatched. The CDR3 is made up of 15 amino acids.

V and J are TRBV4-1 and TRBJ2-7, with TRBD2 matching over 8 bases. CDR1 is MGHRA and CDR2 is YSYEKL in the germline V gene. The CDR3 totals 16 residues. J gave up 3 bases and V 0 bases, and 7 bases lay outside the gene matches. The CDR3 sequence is CASSQDRGGGYYEQYF. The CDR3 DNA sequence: TGCGCCAGCAGCCAAGATCGGGGGGGGGGGTACTACGAGCAGTACTTC.

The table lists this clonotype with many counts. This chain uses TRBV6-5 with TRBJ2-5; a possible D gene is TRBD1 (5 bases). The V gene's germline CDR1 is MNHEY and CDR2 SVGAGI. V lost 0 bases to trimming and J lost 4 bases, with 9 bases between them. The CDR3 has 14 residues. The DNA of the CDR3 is TGTGCCAGCAGTTACTCGGGGCAAGGAGAGACCCAGTACTTC. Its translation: CASSYSGQGETQYF.

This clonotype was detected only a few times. The CDR3 loop reads CASSTGTSPQDEQFF. As DNA, the CDR3 is TGTGCCAGCAGTACGGGGACTAGTCCACAGGATGAGCAGTTCTTC. The chain employs TRBV6-6 and TRBJ2-1, with 8 nucleotides matching TRBD2. This CDR3 region has 15 residues. CDR1 is MNHNY, CDR2 SVGAGI, per germline (reference sequence). The junction had 11 bases not matched to a gene; V was cut back by 5 bases and J by 8 bases.

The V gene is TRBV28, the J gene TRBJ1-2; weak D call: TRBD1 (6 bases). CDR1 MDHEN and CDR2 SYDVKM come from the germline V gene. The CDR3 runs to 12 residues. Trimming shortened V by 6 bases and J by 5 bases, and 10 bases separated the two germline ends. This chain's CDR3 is CASRDSDYGYTF. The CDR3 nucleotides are TGTGCCAGCAGGGACAGTGATTATGGCTACACCTTC.

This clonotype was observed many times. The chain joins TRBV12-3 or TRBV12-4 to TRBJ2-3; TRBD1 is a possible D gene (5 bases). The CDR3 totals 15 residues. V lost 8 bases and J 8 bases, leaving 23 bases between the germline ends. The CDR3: CASRPPEAAQVTQYF. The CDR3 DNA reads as TGTGCCAGCCGGCCCCCCGAAGCTGCACAGGTTACGCAGTATTTT.

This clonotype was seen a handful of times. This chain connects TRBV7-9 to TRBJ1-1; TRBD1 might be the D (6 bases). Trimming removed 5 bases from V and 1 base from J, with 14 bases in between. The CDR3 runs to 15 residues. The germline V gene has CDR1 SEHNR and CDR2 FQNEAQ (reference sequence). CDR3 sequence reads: CASSTSGRGNTEAFF. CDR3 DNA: TGTGCCAGCAGCACATCGGGCAGGGGGAACACTGAAGCTTTCTTT.

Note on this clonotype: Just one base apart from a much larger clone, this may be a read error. CDR3 nucleotides: TGTGCCAGCAGTTCGGGGGCTTCCCCTTACGGGGAGACCCAGTACTTC. It specifies CASSSGASPYGETQYF. V usage is TRBV12-3 or TRBV12-4 and J usage is TRBJ2-5, with D tentatively TRBD1 or TRBD2 (6 bases each). The V end lost 4 bases, the J end lost 5 bases, and 20 bases lay between the germline ends. There are 16 residues in the CDR3.